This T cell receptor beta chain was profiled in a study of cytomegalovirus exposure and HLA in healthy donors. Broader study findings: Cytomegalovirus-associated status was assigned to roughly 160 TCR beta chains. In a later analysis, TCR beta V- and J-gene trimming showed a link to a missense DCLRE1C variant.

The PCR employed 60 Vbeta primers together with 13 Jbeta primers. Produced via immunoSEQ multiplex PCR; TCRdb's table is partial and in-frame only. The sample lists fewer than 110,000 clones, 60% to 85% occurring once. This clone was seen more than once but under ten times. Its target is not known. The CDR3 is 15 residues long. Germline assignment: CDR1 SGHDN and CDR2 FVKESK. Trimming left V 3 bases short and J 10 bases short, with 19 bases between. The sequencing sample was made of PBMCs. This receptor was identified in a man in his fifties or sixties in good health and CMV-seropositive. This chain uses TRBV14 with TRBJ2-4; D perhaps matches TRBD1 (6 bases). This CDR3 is CASSHLTGNSGIQYF. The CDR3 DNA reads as TGTGCCAGCAGCCACCTGACAGGCAACTCGGGAATTCAGTACTTC.